This T cell receptor beta chain comes out of a study of blood T cells in healthy people across ages. This clonotype was recorded once. Its antigen remains unknown. Study-level results: Long-lived donors exceeded aged donors in naive CD4+ cells and diversity.

A second PCR of roughly 7 to 11 cycles used a sample-barcoded 5' primer and a J-beta primer mix. Each CDR3 protein gets one entry after TCRdb re-called the 5' RACE reads with MiXCR. The sample includes more than 650,000 distinct CDR3 sequences, roughly 53% of them seen just once. The germline V gene has CDR1 SGHRS and CDR2 YFSETQ. The CDR3 contains 18 residues. This receptor was identified in an elderly man in good health. The chain combines TRBV5-1 with TRBJ2-4; D possibly corresponds to TRBD2 (5 bases). The J call is uncertain, as TRBJ2-7 better fits the DNA end. Sequencing was performed on blood. CDR3 in amino acids: CASSLRAARRRTPYEQYF. The CDR3 bases are TGCGCCAGCAGCTTGCGGGCAGCCCGGAGGAGAACCCCCTACGAGCAGTACTTC.